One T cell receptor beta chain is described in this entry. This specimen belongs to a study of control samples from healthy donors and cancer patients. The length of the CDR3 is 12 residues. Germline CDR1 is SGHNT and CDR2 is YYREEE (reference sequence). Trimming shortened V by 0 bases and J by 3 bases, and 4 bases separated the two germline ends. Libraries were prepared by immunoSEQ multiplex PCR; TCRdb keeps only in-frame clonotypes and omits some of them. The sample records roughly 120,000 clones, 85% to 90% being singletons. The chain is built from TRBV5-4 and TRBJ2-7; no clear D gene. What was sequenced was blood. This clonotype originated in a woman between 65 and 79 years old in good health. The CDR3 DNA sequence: TGTGCCAGCAGCTTGGACAACTACGAGCAGTACTTC. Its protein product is CASSLDNYEQYF.